In its sample, the clone carrying this TCR beta chain was seen many times. Its antigen is unidentified. Germline CDR1 SGHTA, CDR2 FQGNSA. Trimming took off 1 base at V and 4 bases at J, with 13 bases between the two ends. CDR3 size: 15 residues. 5'RACE generated cDNA with 10-nucleotide random UMIs. One entry per CDR3 protein results from TCRdb running MiXCR on the 5' RACE reads. The top ten clones hold 6% to 9.5% of a sample with about 74,000 distinct CDR3 sequences, roughly 5.6% of them seen once. The data stem from a study of neurological immune-mediated disorders. Notes on the study in general: No link was found between any clinical or MRI feature and the multiple sclerosis repertoire cluster.

The origin of this receptor is a man aged 18 to 29 with multiple sclerosis. The chain uses TRBV7-2 and TRBJ2-5; possibly TRBD1 or TRBD2 for D (5 bases each). Specimen: PBMCs. Written as DNA, the CDR3 is TGTGCCAGCAGCTTAGGGGGCGCGGGTTCAGAGACCCAGTACTTC. Protein: CASSLGGAGSETQYF.